This T cell receptor beta chain was recovered during a study of OX40 agonist ivuxolimab in advanced cancers. Whole-study findings and limits: Antigen specificity of clonally expanded peripheral T cells was not established. Clones of CD4+ and CD8+ blood T cells grew by week 6 at doses of 0.1 to 3.0 mg/kg.

The protocol was immunoSEQ multiplex PCR, while the TCRdb copy is restricted to in-frame clones and leaves out a portion. This table has about 60,000 clones, approximately 80% appearing once. Trimming cost V 6 bases and J 3 bases, with 14 bases left between them. The CDR3 loop spans 14 amino acids. Germline loops: CDR1 LNHDA, CDR2 SQIVND (reference sequence). Autoimmune disease history or systemic immunosuppression led to patients being barred. Comment on this clone: Antigen specificity is unknown.

The sequenced sample was CD4+ or CD8+ T cells sorted from blood, obtained in a trial of the OX40 agonist ivuxolimab. The chain employs TRBV19 and TRBJ1-2, with D unclear. The receptor was isolated from an adult with an advanced solid tumor such as melanoma, head and neck, liver or kidney cancer. The CDR3 region is CASSSTSVYYGYTF. CDR3 DNA sequence: TGTGCCAGTAGCTCAACCAGTGTGTACTATGGCTACACCTTC. Supplemented by reference TRBV19 and TRBJ1-2, the full variable domain reads DGGITQSPKYLFRKEGQNVTLSCEQNLNHDAMYWYRQDPGQGLRLIYYSQIVNDFQKGDIAEGYSVSREKKESFPLTVTSAQKNPTAFYLCASSSTSVYYGYTFGSGTRLTVV.